This TCR beta chain was captured in a study of shared clonotypes between healthy human individuals. About the research overall: CD8 memory received one plate per donor, CD8 naive two, CD4 memory three and CD4 naive three.

Only in-frame clones appear in the TCRdb table, and some are missing; sequencing was by immunoSEQ multiplex PCR. The top ten clones hold 0.1% to 0.15% of a sample with some 2 million clones, 95% of them seen once. This clone was seen only once. Its antigen is still unknown. Findings and limits, study-wide: Clonotype sharing among donors, it was expected, would be affected by sequencing depth.

The study drew all its donors from Caucasian adults living in Nashville, Tennessee. Trimming removed 4 bases at V and 9 bases at J, with 7 bases between. Germline CDR1 SGHTA, CDR2 FQGTGA. This CDR3 is built from 11 residues. This receptor was identified in a man aged 18 to 30 in good health. This sequence joins TRBV7-3 and TRBJ2-4; D perhaps matches TRBD2 (5 bases). The sample was naive CD4+ T cells sorted from blood. Subset indicated: CD45RA+ positively selected. The CDR3, as DNA: TGTGCCAGCAGCTCCGGACTCATTCAGTACTTC. This translates into CASSSGLIQYF.